This T cell receptor beta chain was sequenced during a study of T cells in Graves' hyperthyroidism and ophthalmopathy. Amplification of TCR beta CDR3 regions used RNA as the template. Carried out on the TCR CDR3, a first-round RT-PCR used the HTBI primer set. One entry per CDR3 protein results from TCRdb running MiXCR on the multiplex PCR reads. The sample gives about 59,000 distinct CDR3 sequences, about 53% of which show up once; about 3.3% is in the top ten. This clonotype appeared many times. This receptor was identified in a woman aged 55-70 years with Graves' ophthalmopathy. The specimen was blood.

Here the CDR3 reads CASSLRNDRGSYNEQFF. The CDR3 DNA reads as TGTGCCAGCAGCTTACGGAACGACAGGGGTTCCTACAATGAGCAGTTCTTC. V usage is TRBV7-3 and J usage is TRBJ2-1; 8 bases agree with TRBD1. The length of the CDR3 is 17 residues. V was clipped by 2 bases and J by 1 base; unmatched bases: 7. Germline loops: CDR1 SGHTA, CDR2 FQGTGA. Supplemented by reference TRBV7-3 and TRBJ2-1, the full variable domain reads GAGVSQTPSNKVTEKGKYVELRCDPISGHTALYWYRQSLGQGPEFLIYFQGTGAADDSGLPNDRFFAVRPEGSVSTLKIQRTERGDSAVYLCASSLRNDRGSYNEQFFGPGTRLTVL.